The 27 T cell receptor beta chains presented below share a single source sample, sequenced in a study of blood T cell repertoires in COVID-19. Sequenced by immunoSEQ multiplex PCR; TCRdb stores in-frame clones only, minus some. Of about 110,000 clones in the sample, roughly 88% were seen once. Sequences were obtained from peripheral blood. These receptors all come from a woman older than 75 with active or convalescent COVID-19.

The J gene is TRBJ2-1, the V gene TRBV27; 9 nucleotides agree with TRBD2. CDR1 is MNHEY and CDR2 is SMNVEV in the germline V gene (reference sequence). This CDR3 contains 14 residues. After removal of 6 bases from V and 4 bases from J, the junction contained 4 bases not matched to a gene. CDR3 protein: CASRGSGRYNEQFF. CDR3 in DNA: TGTGCCAGCAGAGGTAGCGGGAGATACAATGAGCAGTTCTTC.

V gene TRBV7-2 combines with J gene TRBJ2-1; D gene uncertain. Trimming removed 0 bases from V and 4 bases from J, with 10 bases in between. Germline V gene lookup returns CDR1 SGHTA and CDR2 FQGNSA. The CDR3 length is 15 residues. CDR3 sequence reads: CASSLAALSYNEQFF. CDR3 nucleotides: TGTGCCAGCAGCTTAGCGGCTCTCTCTTACAATGAGCAGTTCTTC.

The chain combines TRBV9 with TRBJ1-5, with D possibly TRBD1 on 5 matching bases. The ends were cut back, 0 bases at V and 3 bases at J, with 22 bases in the middle. The CDR3 runs to 19 residues. Germline CDR1 is SGDLS and CDR2 is YYNGEE. In nucleotides, the CDR3 is TGTGCCAGCAGCGTAGGCGTTGGGGCAGGGCTCAATACCAATCAGCCCCAGCATTTT. Amino acid sequence: CASSVGVGAGLNTNQPQHF.

The rearrangement joins TRBV6-5 to TRBJ2-7; 7 nucleotides match TRBD1. V lost 7 bases to trimming and J lost 0 bases; unmatched junction nucleotides: 9. The CDR3 runs to 15 residues. Germline V CDR1 and CDR2: MNHEY, SVGAGI. CDR3 protein: CASNLGTANSYEQYF. In nucleotides, the CDR3 is TGTGCCAGCAATCTCGGGACAGCCAACTCCTACGAGCAGTACTTC.

The chain couples TRBV6-5 to TRBJ2-3, with 10 nucleotides matching TRBD2. Germline CDR1 is MNHEY and CDR2 is SVGAGI. This CDR3 has 15 residues. The V gene end was trimmed by 6 bases and the J gene end by 3 bases; junction bases not matched to a gene: 6. In DNA, the CDR3 is TGTGCCAGCAGCCAAGCGGGAGGGCCTACAGATACGCAGTATTTT. This gives the protein CASSQAGGPTDTQYF.

The gene calls are TRBV30 and TRBJ2-1; 9 nucleotides align to TRBD1. Losses at the gene ends were 4 bases for V and 4 bases for J; bases not matched to a gene: 8. Germline CDR1 reads GTSNPN; CDR2 reads SVGIG (reference sequence). The CDR3 runs to 15 residues. CDR3 nucleotides: TGTGCCTGGAACCGAAAACAGGGGGCTTACAATGAGCAGTTCTTC. It encodes CAWNRKQGAYNEQFF.

This clone has just one count. This rearrangement joins TRBV7-2 to TRBJ2-3, with D hard to call. CDR1 is SGHTA, CDR2 FQGNSA, per germline. The V and J ends lost 2 bases and 5 bases respectively, with 5 bases between them. This CDR3 is 12 amino acids long. CDR3 DNA sequence: TGTGCCAGCAGCTTATCTCTAGATACGCAGTATTTT. Its protein product is CASSLSLDTQYF. The full variable domain, rest sourced from reference TRBV7-2 and TRBJ2-3, is GAGVSQSPSNKVTEKGKDVELRCDPISGHTALYWYRQSLGQGLEFLIYFQGNSAPDKSGLPSDRFSAERTGGSVSTLTIQRTQQEDSAVYLCASSLSLDTQYFGPGTRLTVL.

CDR3 sequence reads: CASSIDRTGFNLNTEAFF. In DNA form, the CDR3 reads TGTGCCAGTAGTATAGACCGGACAGGGTTTAATTTGAACACTGAAGCTTTCTTT. The V gene is TRBV19, the J gene TRBJ1-1; 8 bases fit TRBD1. The CDR3 is made up of 18 amino acids. The trim removed 0 bases at V and 0 bases at J, leaving 9 bases unmatched. CDR1 is LNHDA, CDR2 SQIVND, per germline (reference sequence).

V usage is TRBV4-1 and J usage is TRBJ1-2; possibly TRBD1 for D (5 bases). The V gene's germline CDR1 is MGHRA and CDR2 YSYEKL. CDR3 length equals 14 residues. The V gene lost 2 bases and the J gene lost 4 bases, with 11 bases spanning the gap. The DNA of the CDR3 is TGCGCCAGCAGCCAACGGGGGGGAACCTATGGCTACACCTTC. Its translation is CASSQRGGTYGYTF.

The rearrangement uses TRBV27 and TRBJ2-4, with a possible D match to TRBD1 (5 bases). The CDR3 is made up of 15 amino acids. V lost 6 bases and J lost 0, with 12 bases in between. The germline gives CDR1 MNHEY, CDR2 SMNVEV (reference sequence). CDR3 DNA sequence: TGTGCCAGCAGGAGACAGACAGTAGCCAAAAACATTCAGTACTTC. Translated: CASRRQTVAKNIQYF.

The chain uses TRBV5-1 and TRBJ1-4, with TRBD1 as a possible D gene (5 bases). CDR1 SGHRS and CDR2 YFSETQ come from the germline V gene. V gave up 4 bases and J gave up 5 bases, with 15 bases separating them. The CDR3 has 15 residues. The CDR3 DNA follows: TGCGCCAGCAGCCTCAGACCGGGGGAGAATGAAAAACTGTTTTTT. This sequence encodes CASSLRPGENEKLFF.

In this sample, this clone turned up a few times. This chain joins TRBV3-1 (or the pseudogene TRBV3-2) and TRBJ2-1; D is unclear. CDR1 is LGHDT and CDR2 is YNNKEL in the germline V gene (reference sequence). Trimming pared 4 bases from V and 0 bases from J, leaving 7 bases between. This CDR3 spans 14 amino acids. CDR3 in amino acids: CASSPTYSYNEQFF. CDR3 DNA: TGTGCCAGCAGCCCTACGTACTCCTACAATGAGCAGTTCTTC.

The rearrangement uses TRBV19 and TRBJ2-7; TRBD2 aligns across 9 bases. V lost 10 bases, J lost 0 bases, and 16 bases stayed unmatched. The germline V gene encodes CDR1 LNHDA and CDR2 SQIVND (reference sequence). This CDR3 region has 17 residues. This CDR3 reads CATTKGREGPLSYEQYF. CDR3 DNA sequence: TGTGCCACCACCAAGGGGCGGGAGGGCCCCCTCTCCTACGAGCAGTACTTC.

The CDR3 loop reads CASSQVGLAGSTDTQYF. As DNA, the CDR3 is TGTGCCAGCAGCCAAGTTGGGCTAGCGGGTAGCACAGATACGCAGTATTTT. The genes are TRBV14 and TRBJ2-3; 8 nucleotides align to TRBD2. This CDR3 has 17 amino acids. Germline trimming cut 1 base from V and 0 bases from J; bases unmatched to any gene: 6. The germline CDR1 and CDR2 sequences are SGHDN and FVKESK.

The V and J genes are TRBV5-1 and TRBJ1-4; TRBD1 matches at 8 bases. This CDR3 comprises 16 residues. Germline V gene lookup returns CDR1 SGHRS and CDR2 YFSETQ. The J segment lost 6 bases and the V segment lost 4 bases, leaving 11 bases of the junction unmatched. The CDR3 DNA reads as TGCGCCAGCAGCGAACCATACAGGGGGAAGGATGAAAAACTGTTTTTT. This sequence encodes CASSEPYRGKDEKLFF.

The chain links TRBV11-3 to TRBJ2-6, with a weak D call TRBD2 (6 bases). V lost 5 bases and J lost 5, with 13 bases in between. CDR3 size: 15 residues. Germline V CDR1 and CDR2: SGHNT, YENEEA. The CDR3 DNA reads as TGTGCCAGCAGCCCTGGCGGGGTGTGGGCCAACGTCCTGACTTTC. Residues: CASSPGGVWANVLTF. The full variable domain, completed using reference TRBV11-3 and TRBJ2-6, is EAGVVQSPRYKIIEKKQPVAFWCNPISGHNTLYWYLQNLGQGPELLIRYENEEAVDDSQLPKDRFSAERLKGVDSTLKIQPAELGDSAVYLCASSPGGVWANVLTFGAGSRLTVL.

V is TRBV5-1 and J is TRBJ2-1; 13 nucleotides line up with TRBD2. This CDR3 region has 15 residues. V lost 1 base to trimming and J lost 5 bases; unmatched junction nucleotides: 0. The germline V gene has CDR1 SGHRS and CDR2 YFSETQ. CDR3 nucleotides: TGCGCCAGCAGCTTGACTAGCGGGAGGGACAATGAGCAGTTCTTC. Translating gives CASSLTSGRDNEQFF.

This clone was counted between two and nine times. Additional DNA sequences in this sample encode the identical CDR3. V is TRBV10-3 and J is TRBJ1-5, with 10 bases matching TRBD1. CDR3 length: 16 amino acids. CDR1 and CDR2 (germline): ENHRY, SYGVKD. The V segment lost 0 bases and the J segment 1 base; nucleotides outside the gene matches: 0. The CDR3 DNA reads TGTGCCATCAGTGAGTCGGGACAGGGGAGCAATCAGCCCCAGCATTTT. Translation: CAISESGQGSNQPQHF.

The chain carries TRBV10-3 and TRBJ1-1, with D perhaps matching TRBD1 (5 bases). V was clipped by 6 bases and J by 2 bases, with 10 bases between them. This CDR3 spans 13 amino acids. The germline V gene has CDR1 ENHRY and CDR2 SYGVKD. The CDR3 spells CAIRPGGNTEAFF. The CDR3 nucleotides are TGTGCCATCAGACCGGGGGGTAACACTGAAGCTTTCTTT.

The chain links TRBV5-1 to TRBJ2-2, with TRBD2 as a possible D gene (5 bases). This CDR3 contains 15 residues. The germline gives CDR1 SGHRS, CDR2 YFSETQ. Trimming took off 4 bases at V and 4 bases at J, with 14 bases between the two ends. The CDR3 protein is CASSASSGLTGELFF. CDR3 DNA: TGCGCCAGCAGCGCAAGCAGCGGCCTCACCGGGGAGCTGTTTTTT.

This rearrangement joins TRBV5-1 to TRBJ1-6; TRBD1 matches 8 bases. Per the germline V gene, CDR1 is SGHRS and CDR2 is YFSETQ. With V trimmed by 4 bases and J by 10 bases, 7 bases remained unmatched. The CDR3 is made up of 14 amino acids. DNA for the CDR3: TGCGCCAGCAGCAGGGGACAGGTGCGATCACCCCTCCACTTT. Translating it yields CASSRGQVRSPLHF.

V is TRBV7-2 and J is TRBJ2-7, with TRBD2 identical over 8 bases. The CDR3 spans 17 residues. The V gene's germline CDR1 is SGHTA and CDR2 FQGNSA. Unmatched junction bases numbered 14, after V lost 7 bases and J lost 0 bases. The chain's CDR3 is CASTFQTHGTSSYEQYF. Written as DNA, the CDR3 is TGTGCCAGCACCTTTCAAACCCATGGGACTAGCTCCTACGAGCAGTACTTC.

The genes are TRBV5-4 and TRBJ2-7; 11 nucleotides align to TRBD2. Germline trimming cut 0 bases from V and 6 bases from J; bases unmatched to any gene: 5. CDR1 is SGHNT, CDR2 YYREEE, per germline (reference sequence). The CDR3 contains 15 residues. CDR3 nucleotide sequence: TGTGCCAGCAGCTTGGAACTAGCGGGAGAAGGCGAGCAGTACTTC. Encoded protein: CASSLELAGEGEQYF.

This chain connects TRBV9 to TRBJ2-1; 12 bases agree with TRBD2. CDR3 length equals 16 residues. The trim removed 6 bases at V and 7 bases at J, leaving 11 bases unmatched. Germline V gene sequence: CDR1 SGDLS, CDR2 YYNGEE. CDR3 loop: CASTPRLAGEVNEQFF. Written as DNA, the CDR3 is TGTGCCAGCACACCTCGACTAGCGGGAGAGGTAAATGAGCAGTTCTTC. The entire variable domain, with the rest obtained from reference TRBV9 and TRBJ2-1, is as follows: DSGVTQTPKHLITATGQRVTLRCSPRSGDLSVYWYQQSLDQGLQFLIQYYNGEERAKGNILERFSAQQFPDLHSELNLSSLELGDSALYFCASTPRLAGEVNEQFFGPGTRLTVL.

The chain employs TRBV5-5 and TRBJ1-5; 9 positions agree with TRBD1. This CDR3 comprises 15 residues. V dropped 4 bases and J dropped 1; count of bases not matched to a gene: 3. CDR1 is SGHKS and CDR2 is YYEKEE in the germline V gene (reference sequence). CDR3 in DNA: TGTGCCAGCAGCCAAGGACAGGGGAGCAATCAGCCCCAGCATTTT. Translated, it gives CASSQGQGSNQPQHF.

The V call is TRBV18, the J call TRBJ1-2, with D perhaps matching TRBD1 (5 bases). CDR1 and CDR2 (germline): KGHSH, LQKENI. The ends were cut back, 3 bases at V and 4 bases at J, with 12 bases in the middle. This CDR3 has 14 residues. DNA of the CDR3: TGTGCCAGCTCACCGGGGCAGGGCCTCTATGGCTACACCTTC. Protein product: CASSPGQGLYGYTF. Using reference TRBV18 and TRBJ1-2 for the parts outside the CDR3, the full variable domain is NAGVMQNPRHLVRRRGQEARLRCSPMKGHSHVYWYRQLPEEGLKFMVYLQKENIIDESGMPKERFSAEFPKEGPSILRIQQVVRGDSAAYFCASSPGQGLYGYTFGSGTRLTVV.

This chain connects TRBV19 to TRBJ1-5, with 11 nucleotides matching TRBD1. From germline, CDR1 is LNHDA and CDR2 SQIVND (reference sequence). The CDR3 is made up of 16 amino acids. V was pared by 7 bases and J by 6 bases, with 11 bases of the junction left unmatched. The CDR3 loop reads CASNPADRGHSQPQHF. The DNA of the CDR3 is TGTGCCAGTAATCCGGCGGACAGGGGGCATAGTCAGCCCCAGCATTTT.